The 21 T cell receptor beta chains listed next were all sequenced from one sample in a study of CD8+ T cells in alopecia areata. RNA extraction and reverse transcription yielded cDNA as sequencing template. Only in-frame clones appear in the TCRdb table, and some are missing; sequencing was by immunoSEQ multiplex PCR. The data show 90,000 to 150,000 clones, roughly 50% seen once. Treatment meaning: oral pan-JAK inhibitor, 5-10 mg twice daily. Source: CD8+ T cells sorted from blood, taken at week 4, from a patient treated with tofacitinib. Receptor source: a human donor with alopecia areata.

This chain joins TRBV29-1 and TRBJ2-7, with TRBD1 matching over 9 bases. The CDR3 has 14 amino acids. Germline assignment: CDR1 SQVTM and CDR2 ANQGSEA. V shed 1 base, J shed 7 bases, and the junction held 8 bases outside the gene matches. As DNA, the CDR3 is TGCAGCGTTGAAGGGCGGGACAGGGAACGTGAGCAGTACTTC. It specifies CSVEGRDREREQYF.

J is TRBJ1-2 and V is TRBV13; D gene uncertain. The CDR3 is 11 residues long. Trimming stripped 5 bases from V and 4 bases from J, with 5 bases between. From germline, CDR1 is PRHDT and CDR2 FYEKMQ (reference sequence). In DNA form, the CDR3 reads TGTGCCAGCAGCCCTATCTATGGCTACACCTTC. Translated, it gives CASSPIYGYTF.

This clone turned up a few times. This CDR3 is missing its conserved last phenylalanine or tryptophan, likely due to a read error. No DNA is shown, since the ends of the CDR3 on it are uncertain; the CDR3 is the one TCRdb lists. The CDR3 loop is CASSQSKWPL. The chain joins TRBV23-1 to TRBJ1-1; TRBD1, the table's D call, was not compared with the DNA. TRBV23-1 is recorded as an ORF, its role being uncertain. The CDR3 length equals 10 residues, ends included.

The chain uses TRBV29-1 and TRBJ1-1, with D possibly TRBD1 on 6 matching bases. The CDR3 loop spans 13 amino acids. Trimming pared 4 bases from V and 4 bases from J, leaving 13 bases between. The germline gives CDR1 SQVTM, CDR2 ANQGSEA. In DNA form, the CDR3 reads TGCAGCGTTGTAGGGGGGGAGAGCACTGAAGCTTTCTTT. Its protein product is CSVVGGESTEAFF.

The chain recombines TRBV27 with TRBJ1-6, with D perhaps TRBD1 (6 bases). The CDR3 loop spans 16 amino acids. From germline, CDR1 is MNHEY and CDR2 SMNVEV (reference sequence). Trimming pared 6 bases from V and 0 bases from J, leaving 12 bases between. The CDR3 DNA follows: TGTGCCAGCAGCCCGGACAGCAGCTCCTATAATTCACCCCTCCACTTT. Translated: CASSPDSSSYNSPLHF.

This clone was counted a few times. CDR3 sequence (DNA): TGCAGCGTGGCCACGACAGGTGCCAATCAGCCCCAGCATTTT. Residues: CSVATTGANQPQHF. The chain couples TRBV29-1 to TRBJ1-5; a weak D match, TRBD1 (6 bases). Per germline, CDR1 SQVTM and CDR2 ANQGSEA. The CDR3 length is 14 residues. With 6 bases removed from V and 3 bases from J, the gap between germline ends came to 15 bases.

This chain connects TRBV29-1 to TRBJ2-1; TRBD1 agrees at 7 bases. CDR1 and CDR2 (germline): SQVTM, ANQGSEA. V was clipped by 7 bases and J by 8 bases; unmatched bases: 8. The CDR3 has 12 residues. This CDR3 reads CSADTGVHEQFF. CDR3 bases: TGCAGCGCCGACACAGGGGTCCATGAGCAGTTCTTC.

The rearrangement links TRBV29-1 to TRBJ1-2; 7 bases are a match to TRBD1. The V gene end was trimmed by 6 bases and the J gene end by 5 bases; junction bases not matched to a gene: 9. Germline V gives CDR1 SQVTM, CDR2 ANQGSEA. This CDR3 comprises 13 residues. The CDR3 DNA reads as TGCAGCGTCAGGGACAGCCCCGCGTATGGCTACACCTTC. Translating gives CSVRDSPAYGYTF.

This clone has a single count. Here the CDR3 reads CASSAITDTQYF. The CDR3 DNA reads TGTGCCAGCAGTGCTATCACAGATACGCAGTATTTT. The rearrangement links TRBV25-1 to TRBJ2-3; D call uncertain. The CDR3 consists of 12 residues. CDR1 MGHDK and CDR2 SYGVNS come from the germline V gene. Trimming cost V 4 bases and J 2 bases, with 4 bases left between them.

The rearrangement joins TRBV15 to TRBJ2-3; tentative D call: TRBD1 (6 bases). The V and J ends lost 0 bases and 9 bases respectively, with 10 bases between them. This CDR3 contains 13 residues. CDR1 is LNHNV and CDR2 is YYDKDF in the germline V gene (reference sequence). CDR3 DNA: TGTGCCACCAGCAGAGATACAGGGAACACGCAGTATTTT. Translation gives CATSRDTGNTQYF.

This sequence joins TRBV7-9 and TRBJ2-7; D is perhaps TRBD1 (6 bases). Per germline, CDR1 SEHNR and CDR2 FQNEAQ (reference sequence). The V and J ends lost 5 bases and 5 bases respectively, with 19 bases between them. This CDR3 region has 15 residues. The DNA for the CDR3 is TGTGCCAGCAGCCAGGGGCGGAAATTCCCAGACGAGCAGTACTTC. It codes for CASSQGRKFPDEQYF.

The rearrangement joins TRBV10-3 to TRBJ2-4; D is ambiguous. The CDR3 is 18 residues long. V was trimmed by 3 bases and J by 8 bases, leaving 26 bases between them. CDR1 and CDR2 (germline): ENHRY, SYGVKD. CDR3 coding DNA: TGTGCCATCAGTGATCCCTCGCCCCAAGACGGGCTCAGAGACATTCAGTACTTC. Protein: CAISDPSPQDGLRDIQYF.

This clone appeared a few times. The rearrangement links TRBV4-1 to TRBJ1-1; D remains unclear. V was shortened by 1 base and J by 2 bases, with 8 bases between the two germline ends. CDR1 is MGHRA and CDR2 is YSYEKL in the germline V gene. The CDR3 extends over 14 amino acids. The CDR3 region is CASSQAAQNTEAFF. For the CDR3, the DNA is TGCGCCAGCAGCCAAGCGGCACAAAACACTGAAGCTTTCTTT.

The chain employs TRBV7-9 and TRBJ2-5; 8 nucleotides match TRBD1. The CDR3 has 14 residues. Germline assignment: CDR1 SEHNR and CDR2 FQNEAQ (reference sequence). V gave up 4 bases and J gave up 2 bases; unmatched junction bases: 3. CDR3 nucleotides: TGTGCCAGCAGCTCGACAGGGGTACAAGAGACCCAGTACTTC. This translates into CASSSTGVQETQYF.

This clone was found a few times. For the CDR3, the DNA is TGCAGCGTTGAAGTGGGCACATCCTACGAGCAGTACTTC. Protein sequence: CSVEVGTSYEQYF. The V and J genes are TRBV29-1 and TRBJ2-7, with D hard to call. Germline CDR1 reads SQVTM; CDR2 reads ANQGSEA. V lost 1 base, J lost 1 base, and 8 bases lay in between. This CDR3 comprises 13 residues.

V and J are TRBV20-1 and TRBJ2-5; no reliable D call. V was pared by 3 bases and J by 7 bases, with 6 bases between. The CDR3 sequence is 10 residues long. Per germline, CDR1 DFQATT and CDR2 SNEGSKA (reference sequence). The CDR3 DNA reads as TGCAGTGCTAGCGACGGGACCCAGTACTTC. This sequence encodes CSASDGTQYF.

The rearrangement joins TRBV7-2 to TRBJ1-1; no clear D. Germline values: CDR1 SGHTA, CDR2 FQGNSA. The V and J ends lost 8 bases and 4 bases respectively, with 17 bases between them. The CDR3 runs 14 residues. The CDR3 sequence: CASYESSFRTEAFF. CDR3 in DNA: TGTGCCAGCTACGAATCGAGTTTCCGCACTGAAGCTTTCTTT.

V is TRBV15 and J is TRBJ2-1; D gene ambiguous. The length of the CDR3 is 14 residues. Germline V gene data show CDR1 as LNHNV and CDR2 as YYDKDF (reference sequence). V shed 0 bases and J shed 4 bases, with 7 bases lying between them. The chain's CDR3 is CATSREYGYNEQFF. CDR3 bases: TGTGCCACCAGCAGAGAATATGGTTACAATGAGCAGTTCTTC. Supplemented by reference TRBV15 and TRBJ2-1, the full variable domain reads DAMVIQNPRYQVTQFGKPVTLSCSQTLNHNVMYWYQQKSSQAPKLLFHYYDKDFNNEADTPDNFQSRRPNTSFCFLDIRSPGLGDTAMYLCATSREYGYNEQFFGPGTRLTVL.

The chain employs TRBV5-6 and TRBJ1-2; no clear D. Between the trimmed V and J ends, which lost 1 base and 2 bases, there was a span of 9 bases. Germline lookup yields CDR1 SGHDT and CDR2 YYEEEE. This CDR3 is built from 14 residues. DNA for the CDR3: TGTGCCAGCAGCTTGCGTTACAGCAACTATGGCTACACCTTC. Its translation is CASSLRYSNYGYTF.

The V gene is TRBV27, the J gene TRBJ1-5; the D gene is possibly TRBD1 (5 bases). This CDR3 has 15 residues. The V and J ends lost 5 bases and 4 bases respectively, with 15 bases between them. CDR1 and CDR2 (germline): MNHEY, SMNVEV (reference sequence). The CDR3 loop reads CASSPLLGRNQPQHF. For the CDR3, the DNA is TGTGCCAGCAGTCCCCTTTTGGGGCGGAATCAGCCCCAGCATTTT.

Turning to this clone: The sample carries other DNA sequences with the same CDR3. The gene calls are TRBV29-1 and TRBJ1-1; D is possibly TRBD1 (6 bases). V was cut by 6 bases and J by 5 bases, with 7 bases left in between. The CDR3 spans 10 residues. Germline lookup yields CDR1 SQVTM and CDR2 ANQGSEA. CDR3 loop: CSVRGTEAFF. CDR3 nucleotide sequence: TGCAGCGTGAGGGGGACTGAAGCTTTCTTT. Combining the CDR3 with reference TRBV29-1 and TRBJ1-1 gives the whole variable domain SAVISQKPSRDICQRGTSLTIQCQVDSQVTMMFWYRQQPGQSLTLIATANQGSEATYESGFVIDKFPISRPNLTFSTLTVSNMSPEDSSIYLCSVRGTEAFFGQGTRLTVV.